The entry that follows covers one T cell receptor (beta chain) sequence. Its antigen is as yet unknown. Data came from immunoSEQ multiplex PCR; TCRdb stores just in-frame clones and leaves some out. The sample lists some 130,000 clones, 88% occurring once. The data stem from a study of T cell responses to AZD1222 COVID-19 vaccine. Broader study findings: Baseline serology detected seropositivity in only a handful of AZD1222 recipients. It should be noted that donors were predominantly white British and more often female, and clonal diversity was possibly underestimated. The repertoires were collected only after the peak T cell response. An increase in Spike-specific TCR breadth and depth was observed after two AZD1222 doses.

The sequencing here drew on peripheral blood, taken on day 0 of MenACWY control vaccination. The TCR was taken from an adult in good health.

In nucleotides, the CDR3 is TGCGCCAGCAGTGAGAGGCAGGGGGCCCTTGTAGGCAATCAGCCCCAGCATTTT. Its protein is CASSERQGALVGNQPQHF. The J gene is TRBJ1-5, the V gene TRBV10-2; 8 nucleotides line up with TRBD1. V was pared by 2 bases and J by 2 bases, with 11 bases of the junction left unmatched. From germline, CDR1 is WSHSY and CDR2 SAAADI. This CDR3 has 18 residues.